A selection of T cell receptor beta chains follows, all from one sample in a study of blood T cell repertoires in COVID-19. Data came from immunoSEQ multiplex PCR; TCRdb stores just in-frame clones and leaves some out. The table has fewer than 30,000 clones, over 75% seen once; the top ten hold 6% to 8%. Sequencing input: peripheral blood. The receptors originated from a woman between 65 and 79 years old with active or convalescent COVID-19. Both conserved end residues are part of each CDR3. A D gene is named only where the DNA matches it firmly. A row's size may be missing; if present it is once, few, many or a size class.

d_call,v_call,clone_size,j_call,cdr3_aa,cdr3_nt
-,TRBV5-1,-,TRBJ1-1,CASSTRPLGANTEAFF,TGCGCCAGCAGCACGCGACCGCTGGGGGCGAACACTGAAGCTTTCTTT
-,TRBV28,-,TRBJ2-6,CASSFPQGSSLSGANVLTF,TGTGCCAGCAGTTTTCCCCAGGGTTCCTCTCTCTCTGGGGCCAACGTCCTGACTTTC
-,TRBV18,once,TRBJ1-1,CASSPRGQIGMNTEAFF,TGTGCCAGCTCCCCACGTGGACAGATCGGTATGAACACTGAAGCTTTCTTT
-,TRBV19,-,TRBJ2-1,CASSFSQGWIEQFF,TGTGCCAGTAGTTTCTCTCAGGGTTGGATTGAGCAGTTCTTC
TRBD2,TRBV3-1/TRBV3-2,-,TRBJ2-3,CASSRSSGESTDTQYF,TGTGCCAGCAGCCGTTCTAGCGGGGAGAGCACAGATACGCAGTATTTT
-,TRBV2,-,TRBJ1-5,CASRVGGSDQPQHF,TGTGCCAGCAGGGTGGGGGGTAGTGATCAGCCCCAGCATTTT
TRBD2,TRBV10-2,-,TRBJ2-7,CATWTSGGGSYEQYF,TGCGCCACCTGGACTAGCGGGGGTGGCTCCTACGAGCAGTACTTC
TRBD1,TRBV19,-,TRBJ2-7,CASSSGAQGAGYEQYF,TGTGCCAGTAGTTCCGGGGCCCAGGGGGCGGGATACGAGCAGTACTTC
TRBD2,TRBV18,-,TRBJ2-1,CASSPRLAGGPNEQFF,TGTGCCAGCTCACCACGACTAGCGGGAGGGCCTAATGAGCAGTTCTTC
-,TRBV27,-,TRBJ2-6,CASSHLMGEGQVPGANVLTF,TGTGCCAGCAGTCACCTGATGGGAGAGGGCCAAGTCCCTGGGGCCAACGTCCTGACTTTC
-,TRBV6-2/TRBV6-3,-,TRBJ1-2,CASSYSTENYGYTF,TGTGCCAGCAGTTATAGTACGGAGAACTATGGCTACACCTTC
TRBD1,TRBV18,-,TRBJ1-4,CASSPPDREGEKLFF,TGTGCCAGCTCACCACCTGACAGGGAAGGGGAAAAACTGTTTTTT
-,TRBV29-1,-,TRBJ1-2,CSAKAAGSRGYGYTF,TGCAGCGCGAAAGCTGCCGGGTCAAGAGGGTATGGCTACACCTTC
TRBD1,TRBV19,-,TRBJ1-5,CASSIGQGRAEPQHF,TGTGCCAGTAGTATAGGACAGGGCCGAGCTGAGCCCCAGCATTTT
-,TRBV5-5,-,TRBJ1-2,CASSTKDSRNYGYTF,TGTGCCAGCAGCACAAAGGACAGTCGTAACTATGGCTACACCTTC
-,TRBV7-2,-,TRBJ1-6,CASSLEGFGAPLHF,TGTGCCAGCAGCTTAGAAGGGTTCGGGGCACCCCTCCACTTT
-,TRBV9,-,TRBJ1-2,CASSVEQRYGYTF,TGTGCCAGCAGCGTAGAACAGAGATATGGCTACACCTTC
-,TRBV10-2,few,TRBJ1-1,CASTDGRAEAFF,TGCGCCAGCACTGATGGGAGGGCAGAAGCTTTCTTT
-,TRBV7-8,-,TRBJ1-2,CASSRGARANYGYTF,TGTGCCAGCAGCCGGGGGGCCAGGGCGAACTATGGCTACACCTTC
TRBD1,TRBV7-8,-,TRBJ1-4,CASSPGTAHPTNEKLFF,TGTGCCAGCAGCCCCGGGACAGCGCATCCAACTAATGAAAAACTGTTTTTT
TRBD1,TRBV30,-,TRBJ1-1,CAWRGGQVGTEAFF,TGTGCCTGGAGGGGGGGACAGGTAGGCACTGAAGCTTTCTTT
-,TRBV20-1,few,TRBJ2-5,CSARDGLTQYF,TGCAGTGCTAGAGATGGGCTGACCCAGTACTTC
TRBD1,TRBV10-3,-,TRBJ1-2,CAISESLGGRGRGLGYTF,TGTGCCATCAGTGAGTCGTTGGGCGGACGAGGCAGGGGGCTTGGCTACACCTTC
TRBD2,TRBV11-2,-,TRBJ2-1,CASSLGAGGNNEQFF,TGTGCCAGCAGCTTAGGAGCGGGGGGGAACAATGAGCAGTTCTTC